This section outlines one T cell receptor beta chain sequence together with its context. This table comes from immunoSEQ multiplex PCR, and its TCRdb copy is limited to in-frame clones, with some not included. This sample has under 150,000 clones, with about nine tenths found just once. The CDR3 runs to 13 residues. Germline CDR1 GTSNPN, CDR2 SVGIG (reference sequence). Trimming removed 2 bases from V and 5 bases from J; junction bases left unmatched: 5. This sample is drawn from a study of T cell clones after liver transplantation. This clonotype was sampled from a human patient who received a liver transplant. A share of the T cells may be of graft donor origin. The chain combines TRBV30 with TRBJ2-7, with TRBD1 matching 8 bases. This sample comprised CD4+ T cells from blood, obtained 12 months after liver transplant. The CDR3 protein is CAWSPRTGNEQYF. In nucleotides, the CDR3 is TGTGCCTGGAGTCCCAGGACAGGGAACGAGCAGTACTTC.